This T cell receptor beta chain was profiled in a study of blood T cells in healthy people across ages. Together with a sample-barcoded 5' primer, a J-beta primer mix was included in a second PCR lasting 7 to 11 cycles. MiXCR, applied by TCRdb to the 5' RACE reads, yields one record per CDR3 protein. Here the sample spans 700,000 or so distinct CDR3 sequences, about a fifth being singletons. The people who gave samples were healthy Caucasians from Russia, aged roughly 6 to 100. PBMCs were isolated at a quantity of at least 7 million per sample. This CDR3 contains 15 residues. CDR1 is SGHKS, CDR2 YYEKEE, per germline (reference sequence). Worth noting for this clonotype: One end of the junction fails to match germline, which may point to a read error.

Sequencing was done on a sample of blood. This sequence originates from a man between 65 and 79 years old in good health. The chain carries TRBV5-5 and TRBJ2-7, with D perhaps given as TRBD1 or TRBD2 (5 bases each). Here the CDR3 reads CANSLGPFENYEQYF. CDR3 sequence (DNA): TGTGCCAACAGCTTGGGACCCTTCGAGAACTACGAGCAGTACTTC.